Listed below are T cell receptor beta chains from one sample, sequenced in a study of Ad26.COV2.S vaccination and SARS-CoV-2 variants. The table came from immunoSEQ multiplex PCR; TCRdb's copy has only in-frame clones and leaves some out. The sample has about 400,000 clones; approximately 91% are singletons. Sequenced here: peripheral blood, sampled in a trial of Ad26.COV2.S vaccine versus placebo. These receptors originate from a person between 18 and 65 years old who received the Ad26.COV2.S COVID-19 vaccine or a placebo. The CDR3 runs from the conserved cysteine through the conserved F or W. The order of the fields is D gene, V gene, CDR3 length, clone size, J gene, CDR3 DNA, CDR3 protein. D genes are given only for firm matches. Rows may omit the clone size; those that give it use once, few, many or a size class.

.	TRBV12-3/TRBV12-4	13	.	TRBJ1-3	TGTGCCACCAAGGTCAACTCTGGAAACACCATATATTTT	CATKVNSGNTIYF
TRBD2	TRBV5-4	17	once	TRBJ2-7	TGTGCCAGCAGCTTCCGGTCGGGAGCGGGGGGGCCCCACGAGCAGTACTTC	CASSFRSGAGGPHEQYF
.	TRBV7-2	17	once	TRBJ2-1	TGTGCCAGCAGCGTTGCGACGGGCGCCCCAGGGTGGAATGAGCAGTTCTTC	CASSVATGAPGWNEQFF
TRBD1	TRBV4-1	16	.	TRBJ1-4	TGCGCCAGCAGCCAATCGGGCGACAGGGGTCATGAAAAACTGTTTTTT	CASSQSGDRGHEKLFF
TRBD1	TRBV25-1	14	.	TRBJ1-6	TGTGCCAGCAGTGAGAGGGGGCTTCATTCACCCCTCCACTTT	CASSERGLHSPLHF
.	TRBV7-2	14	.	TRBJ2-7	TGTGCCAGCACACTCGACAGTTCACTCTACGAGCAGTACTTC	CASTLDSSLYEQYF
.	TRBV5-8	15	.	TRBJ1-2	TGTGCCAGCCGATTTGAGGGAGGACGTTTGCTCGGCTACACCTTC	CASRFEGGRLLGYTF
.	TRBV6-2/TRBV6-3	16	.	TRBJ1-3	TGTGCCAGCAGTTATGCAGGGAGAGGGTCTGGAAACACCATATATTTT	CASSYAGRGSGNTIYF
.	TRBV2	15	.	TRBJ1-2	TGTGCCAGCACCAACCGGGGGGAGGGCTTCTATGGCTACACCTTC	CASTNRGEGFYGYTF
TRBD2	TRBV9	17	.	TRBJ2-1	TGTGCCAGCAGCGACTCCTCTATAGCGGGGGGCAACAATGAGCAGTTCTTC	CASSDSSIAGGNNEQFF
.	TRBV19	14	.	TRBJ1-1	TGTGCCAGTACCCTCAGCTCAACGGGCACTGAAGCTTTCTTT	CASTLSSTGTEAFF
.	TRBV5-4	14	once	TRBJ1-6	TGTGCCAGCAGCTTGAGGGAGGATAATTCACCCCTCCACTTT	CASSLREDNSPLHF
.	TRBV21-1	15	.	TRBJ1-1	TGTGCCAGCAGCAAAGTGTCCTTTTTTAGGGGTCAAGCTTTCTTT	CASSKVSFFRGQAFF
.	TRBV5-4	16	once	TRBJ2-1	TGTGCCAGCAGCTTGCAACCTACCCGGGACGAAAATGAGCAGTTCTTC	CASSLQPTRDENEQFF
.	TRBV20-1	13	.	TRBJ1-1	TGCAGTGCTATTGAGGGTAGCGGGACTGAAGCTTTCTTT	CSAIEGSGTEAFF
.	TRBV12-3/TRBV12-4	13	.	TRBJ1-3	TGTGCCAGCAGAGTGAGCTCTGGAAACACCATATATTTT	CASRVSSGNTIYF
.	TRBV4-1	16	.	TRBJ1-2	TGCGCCAGCAGCCAAGACTTCCAGGAGCAGAACTATGGCTACACCTTC	CASSQDFQEQNYGYTF
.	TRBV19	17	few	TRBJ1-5	TGTGCCACCTCTGAAGGGAGGGGCTTGCTTAGCAATCAGCCCCAGCATTTT	CATSEGRGLLSNQPQHF
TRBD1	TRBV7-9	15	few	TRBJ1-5	TGTGCCAGCAGCCAAACAGGGGTCGGCAATCAGCCCCAGCATTTT	CASSQTGVGNQPQHF
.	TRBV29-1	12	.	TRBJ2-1	TGCAGCTCGCCCACGGATTGGAATGAGCAGTTCTTC	CSSPTDWNEQFF
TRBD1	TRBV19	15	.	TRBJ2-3	TGTGCCAGCAGAACCGGGGACAGGGCTACAGATACGCAGTATTTT	CASRTGDRATDTQYF
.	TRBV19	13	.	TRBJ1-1	TGTGCCAGTAGCGTTCAGTTAGGCACTGAAGCTTTCTTT	CASSVQLGTEAFF
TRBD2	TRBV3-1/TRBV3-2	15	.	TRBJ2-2	TGTGCCAGCAGGGAAGCGGGGGGCAACACCGGGGAGCTGTTTTTT	CASREAGGNTGELFF
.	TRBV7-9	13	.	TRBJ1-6	TGTGCCAGCAGCCCCTTGGGCAATTCACCCCTCCACTTT	CASSPLGNSPLHF
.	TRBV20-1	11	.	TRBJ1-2	TGCAGTGCTAGTCTAGAAGGGGGCTACACCTTC	CSASLEGGYTF
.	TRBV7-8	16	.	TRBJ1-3	TGTGCCAGCAGCTTACCGGGACACCTCTCTGGAAACACCATATATTTT	CASSLPGHLSGNTIYF
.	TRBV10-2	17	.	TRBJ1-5	TGCGCCAGCAGTGAAGGGCTGAGGGGCGCGGGCAATCAGCCCCAGCATTTT	CASSEGLRGAGNQPQHF
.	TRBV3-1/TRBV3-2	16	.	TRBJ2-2	TGTGCCAGCAGCCTGCAGCTGGACTTGAACACCGGGGAGCTGTTTTTT	CASSLQLDLNTGELFF
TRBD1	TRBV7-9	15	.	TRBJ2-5	TGTGCCAGCAGCTCGGGGACAGCATCCGAGGAGACCCAGTACTTC	CASSSGTASEETQYF
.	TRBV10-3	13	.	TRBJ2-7	TGTGCCATCAGTGAGAAGGGGTACTACGAGCAGTACTTC	CAISEKGYYEQYF
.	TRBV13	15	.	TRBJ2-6	TGTGCCAGCAGCGAGCAGGGGTCTGGGGCCAACGTCCTGACTTTC	CASSEQGSGANVLTF
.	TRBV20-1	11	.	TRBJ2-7	TGCAGTGCTAGAGGAAACTACGAGCAGTACTTC	CSARGNYEQYF
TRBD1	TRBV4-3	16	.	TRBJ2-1	TGCGCCAGCAGCCAGGATAAGGGGGCCCCCTACAATGAGCAGTTCTTC	CASSQDKGAPYNEQFF
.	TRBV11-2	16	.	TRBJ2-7	TGTGCCAGCAGCCCCCGGACCGGACAGACCTCCTACGAGCAGTACTTC	CASSPRTGQTSYEQYF
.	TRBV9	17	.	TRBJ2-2	TGTGCCAGCAGCGTCTTTGGACACTCGACGAACACCGGGGAGCTGTTTTTT	CASSVFGHSTNTGELFF
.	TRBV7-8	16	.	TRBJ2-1	TGTGCCAGCAGCCGACTACTAGCCCCATCAATAAGTGAGCAGTTCTTC	CASSRLLAPSISEQFF